A selection of T cell receptor beta chains follows, all from one sample in a study of T-cell memory formation after mild COVID-19. TCRdb reprocessed the 5' RACE reads with MiXCR, giving one entry per CDR3 protein. The sample contains 260,000 or so distinct CDR3 sequences, 16% of which appear only once. The material sequenced was PBMCs or a T cell subset sorted from them (not recorded which). These receptors were obtained from a man between 18 and 35 years old who had mild COVID-19 (a few samples of this study predate the infection). Cell type and time point are not known. Each CDR3 is given with its conserved first and last residue. Fields, in order: clone size, J gene, D gene, V gene, CDR3 length, CDR3 DNA, CDR3 protein. D genes are given only for firm matches. Only part of the rows carry a size: once, few, many, or a class if the clone is expanded.

clone size: many
J gene: TRBJ1-2
D gene: -
V gene: TRBV4-2
CDR3 length: 16
CDR3 DNA: TGTGCCAGCAGCCAAGATCCGGGGGCGCGGGCCTATGGCTACACCTTC
CDR3 protein: CASSQDPGARAYGYTF

clone size: -
J gene: TRBJ1-1
D gene: -
V gene: TRBV28
CDR3 length: 12
CDR3 DNA: TGTGCCAGCAGGCCCTCGGGAATGAAAGCTTTCTTT
CDR3 protein: CASRPSGMKAFF

clone size: -
J gene: TRBJ2-1
D gene: TRBD2
V gene: TRBV27
CDR3 length: 16
CDR3 DNA: TGTGCCAGCAGTTCGCTAGCGGGGCCGGGGTGGAATGAGCAGTTCTTC
CDR3 protein: CASSSLAGPGWNEQFF

clone size: few
J gene: TRBJ1-5
D gene: -
V gene: TRBV4-2
CDR3 length: 13
CDR3 DNA: TGTGCCAGCAGCCAACGCCCAGTAACACCCCAGCATTTT
CDR3 protein: CASSQRPVTPQHF

clone size: -
J gene: TRBJ1-1
D gene: -
V gene: TRBV6-1
CDR3 length: 12
CDR3 DNA: TGTGCCAGCAGTGGATGGAGGGGGAAAGCTTTCTTT
CDR3 protein: CASSGWRGKAFF

clone size: -
J gene: TRBJ1-2
D gene: -
V gene: TRBV11-2
CDR3 length: 15
CDR3 DNA: TGTGCCAGCAGCTCCTACCGACAGGTAGCTTTGGGCTACACCTTC
CDR3 protein: CASSSYRQVALGYTF

clone size: -
J gene: TRBJ2-2
D gene: TRBD2
V gene: TRBV12-3/TRBV12-4
CDR3 length: 17
CDR3 DNA: TGTGCCAGCTCTGGACTAGCGGGGGCATTTAACACCGGGGAGCTGTTTTTT
CDR3 protein: CASSGLAGAFNTGELFF

clone size: -
J gene: TRBJ1-2
D gene: TRBD1
V gene: TRBV6-5
CDR3 length: 15
CDR3 DNA: TGTGCCAGCAGGCCTGGGACAGGGCCCCGCTATGGCTACACCTTC
CDR3 protein: CASRPGTGPRYGYTF

clone size: -
J gene: TRBJ2-2
D gene: -
V gene: TRBV7-3
CDR3 length: 15
CDR3 DNA: TGTGCCAGCACCTGGGGGGGACAGGACACCGGGGAGCTGTTTTTT
CDR3 protein: CASTWGGQDTGELFF

clone size: -
J gene: TRBJ1-5
D gene: -
V gene: TRBV4-2
CDR3 length: 14
CDR3 DNA: TGTGCCAGCAGCCAAGAGGAGGGCAGTCAGCCCCAGCATTTT
CDR3 protein: CASSQEEGSQPQHF

clone size: few
J gene: TRBJ1-2
D gene: -
V gene: TRBV24-1
CDR3 length: 14
CDR3 DNA: TGTGCCACCAGTGACCCCGACAAAAACTATGGCTACACCTTC
CDR3 protein: CATSDPDKNYGYTF

clone size: -
J gene: TRBJ2-7
D gene: TRBD1
V gene: TRBV30
CDR3 length: 13
CDR3 DNA: TGTGCCTGGAGCACGGACAGGGGTGGCGAGCAGTACTTC
CDR3 protein: CAWSTDRGGEQYF

clone size: -
J gene: TRBJ1-4
D gene: -
V gene: TRBV15
CDR3 length: 14
CDR3 DNA: TGTGCCACCAGCAGAGGGGGACGAGTTGAAAAACTGTTTTTT
CDR3 protein: CATSRGGRVEKLFF

clone size: -
J gene: TRBJ2-1
D gene: -
V gene: TRBV12-3/TRBV12-4
CDR3 length: 15
CDR3 DNA: TGTGCCAGCAGTTTTCCGGGGCAGGGGGGAAATGAGCAGTTCTTC
CDR3 protein: CASSFPGQGGNEQFF

clone size: -
J gene: TRBJ1-5
D gene: TRBD1
V gene: TRBV20-1
CDR3 length: 16
CDR3 DNA: TGCAGTGCTAGAGATGACAGGGGCTATAGCAATCAGCCCCAGCATTTT
CDR3 protein: CSARDDRGYSNQPQHF

clone size: few
J gene: TRBJ2-3
D gene: TRBD1
V gene: TRBV6-6
CDR3 length: 13
CDR3 DNA: TGTGCCAGCAGTTCCTGGACAGGGGATACGCAGTATTTT
CDR3 protein: CASSSWTGDTQYF

clone size: -
J gene: TRBJ1-2
D gene: -
V gene: TRBV9
CDR3 length: 19
CDR3 DNA: TGTGCCAGCAGCGTAGGCAAGGGTGCCCGGGTGCTGGGAAGATATGGCTACACCTTC
CDR3 protein: CASSVGKGARVLGRYGYTF

clone size: many
J gene: TRBJ1-2
D gene: -
V gene: TRBV12-3/TRBV12-4
CDR3 length: 15
CDR3 DNA: TGTGCCAGCAGTCTTTCTGTAGGGGGGATTTCTGGCTACACCTTC
CDR3 protein: CASSLSVGGISGYTF

clone size: few
J gene: TRBJ1-1
D gene: TRBD1
V gene: TRBV25-1
CDR3 length: 15
CDR3 DNA: TGTGCCAGCAGTGATCCGGGACAGGGGGACACTGAAGCTTTCTTT
CDR3 protein: CASSDPGQGDTEAFF

clone size: many
J gene: TRBJ2-2
D gene: TRBD2
V gene: TRBV7-8
CDR3 length: 15
CDR3 DNA: TGTGCCAGCAGCTTAGGGCTAGCGGGGGATGGGGAGCTGTTTTTT
CDR3 protein: CASSLGLAGDGELFF

clone size: -
J gene: TRBJ1-5
D gene: -
V gene: TRBV29-1
CDR3 length: 14
CDR3 DNA: TGCAGCGTTGTAGAAACCGACCTCAATCAGCCCCAGCATTTT
CDR3 protein: CSVVETDLNQPQHF

clone size: many
J gene: TRBJ2-1
D gene: TRBD1
V gene: TRBV6-5
CDR3 length: 15
CDR3 DNA: TGTGCCAGCAGTTACAAGGACAGGGGGGCCAATGAGCAGTTCTTC
CDR3 protein: CASSYKDRGANEQFF

clone size: few
J gene: TRBJ1-1
D gene: -
V gene: TRBV4-1
CDR3 length: 11
CDR3 DNA: TGCGCCAGCAGCCAAGATCGTAGGGGTTTCTTT
CDR3 protein: CASSQDRRGFF

clone size: -
J gene: TRBJ1-2
D gene: -
V gene: TRBV28
CDR3 length: 14
CDR3 DNA: TGTGCCAGCATCGCGGAGGACCGATTTTATGGCTACACCTTC
CDR3 protein: CASIAEDRFYGYTF

clone size: few
J gene: TRBJ2-3
D gene: -
V gene: TRBV2
CDR3 length: 15
CDR3 DNA: TGTGCCAGCAGGCTGGTCAGGGGATCCACAGATACGCAGTATTTT
CDR3 protein: CASRLVRGSTDTQYF